The clone carrying this TCR beta chain turned up a few times. The antigen is unknown. The germline V gene encodes CDR1 MNHEY and CDR2 SVGAGI. V was shortened by 0 bases and J by 6 bases, with 12 bases between the two germline ends. The CDR3 contains 14 residues. The sample is drawn from a study of identical twins. Whole-study findings and limits: A lower insertion count was a feature of abundant cord blood beta clonotypes, with no such feature in memory repertoires.

One entry per CDR3 protein results from TCRdb running MiXCR on the 5' RACE reads. The table lists some 460,000 distinct CDR3 sequences, 13% to 15% of them singletons. The sample was also linked to a second study, of yellow fever vaccine responses in identical twins.

This chain connects TRBV6-5 to TRBJ2-7; D perhaps matches TRBD1 (6 bases). Material for sequencing was CD4+ T cells sorted from blood. This TCR derives from a woman between 18 and 29 years old in good health. CDR3 sequence: CASSYSPLRGEQYF. As DNA, the CDR3 is TGTGCCAGCAGTTACTCGCCCCTCAGGGGCGAGCAGTACTTC.